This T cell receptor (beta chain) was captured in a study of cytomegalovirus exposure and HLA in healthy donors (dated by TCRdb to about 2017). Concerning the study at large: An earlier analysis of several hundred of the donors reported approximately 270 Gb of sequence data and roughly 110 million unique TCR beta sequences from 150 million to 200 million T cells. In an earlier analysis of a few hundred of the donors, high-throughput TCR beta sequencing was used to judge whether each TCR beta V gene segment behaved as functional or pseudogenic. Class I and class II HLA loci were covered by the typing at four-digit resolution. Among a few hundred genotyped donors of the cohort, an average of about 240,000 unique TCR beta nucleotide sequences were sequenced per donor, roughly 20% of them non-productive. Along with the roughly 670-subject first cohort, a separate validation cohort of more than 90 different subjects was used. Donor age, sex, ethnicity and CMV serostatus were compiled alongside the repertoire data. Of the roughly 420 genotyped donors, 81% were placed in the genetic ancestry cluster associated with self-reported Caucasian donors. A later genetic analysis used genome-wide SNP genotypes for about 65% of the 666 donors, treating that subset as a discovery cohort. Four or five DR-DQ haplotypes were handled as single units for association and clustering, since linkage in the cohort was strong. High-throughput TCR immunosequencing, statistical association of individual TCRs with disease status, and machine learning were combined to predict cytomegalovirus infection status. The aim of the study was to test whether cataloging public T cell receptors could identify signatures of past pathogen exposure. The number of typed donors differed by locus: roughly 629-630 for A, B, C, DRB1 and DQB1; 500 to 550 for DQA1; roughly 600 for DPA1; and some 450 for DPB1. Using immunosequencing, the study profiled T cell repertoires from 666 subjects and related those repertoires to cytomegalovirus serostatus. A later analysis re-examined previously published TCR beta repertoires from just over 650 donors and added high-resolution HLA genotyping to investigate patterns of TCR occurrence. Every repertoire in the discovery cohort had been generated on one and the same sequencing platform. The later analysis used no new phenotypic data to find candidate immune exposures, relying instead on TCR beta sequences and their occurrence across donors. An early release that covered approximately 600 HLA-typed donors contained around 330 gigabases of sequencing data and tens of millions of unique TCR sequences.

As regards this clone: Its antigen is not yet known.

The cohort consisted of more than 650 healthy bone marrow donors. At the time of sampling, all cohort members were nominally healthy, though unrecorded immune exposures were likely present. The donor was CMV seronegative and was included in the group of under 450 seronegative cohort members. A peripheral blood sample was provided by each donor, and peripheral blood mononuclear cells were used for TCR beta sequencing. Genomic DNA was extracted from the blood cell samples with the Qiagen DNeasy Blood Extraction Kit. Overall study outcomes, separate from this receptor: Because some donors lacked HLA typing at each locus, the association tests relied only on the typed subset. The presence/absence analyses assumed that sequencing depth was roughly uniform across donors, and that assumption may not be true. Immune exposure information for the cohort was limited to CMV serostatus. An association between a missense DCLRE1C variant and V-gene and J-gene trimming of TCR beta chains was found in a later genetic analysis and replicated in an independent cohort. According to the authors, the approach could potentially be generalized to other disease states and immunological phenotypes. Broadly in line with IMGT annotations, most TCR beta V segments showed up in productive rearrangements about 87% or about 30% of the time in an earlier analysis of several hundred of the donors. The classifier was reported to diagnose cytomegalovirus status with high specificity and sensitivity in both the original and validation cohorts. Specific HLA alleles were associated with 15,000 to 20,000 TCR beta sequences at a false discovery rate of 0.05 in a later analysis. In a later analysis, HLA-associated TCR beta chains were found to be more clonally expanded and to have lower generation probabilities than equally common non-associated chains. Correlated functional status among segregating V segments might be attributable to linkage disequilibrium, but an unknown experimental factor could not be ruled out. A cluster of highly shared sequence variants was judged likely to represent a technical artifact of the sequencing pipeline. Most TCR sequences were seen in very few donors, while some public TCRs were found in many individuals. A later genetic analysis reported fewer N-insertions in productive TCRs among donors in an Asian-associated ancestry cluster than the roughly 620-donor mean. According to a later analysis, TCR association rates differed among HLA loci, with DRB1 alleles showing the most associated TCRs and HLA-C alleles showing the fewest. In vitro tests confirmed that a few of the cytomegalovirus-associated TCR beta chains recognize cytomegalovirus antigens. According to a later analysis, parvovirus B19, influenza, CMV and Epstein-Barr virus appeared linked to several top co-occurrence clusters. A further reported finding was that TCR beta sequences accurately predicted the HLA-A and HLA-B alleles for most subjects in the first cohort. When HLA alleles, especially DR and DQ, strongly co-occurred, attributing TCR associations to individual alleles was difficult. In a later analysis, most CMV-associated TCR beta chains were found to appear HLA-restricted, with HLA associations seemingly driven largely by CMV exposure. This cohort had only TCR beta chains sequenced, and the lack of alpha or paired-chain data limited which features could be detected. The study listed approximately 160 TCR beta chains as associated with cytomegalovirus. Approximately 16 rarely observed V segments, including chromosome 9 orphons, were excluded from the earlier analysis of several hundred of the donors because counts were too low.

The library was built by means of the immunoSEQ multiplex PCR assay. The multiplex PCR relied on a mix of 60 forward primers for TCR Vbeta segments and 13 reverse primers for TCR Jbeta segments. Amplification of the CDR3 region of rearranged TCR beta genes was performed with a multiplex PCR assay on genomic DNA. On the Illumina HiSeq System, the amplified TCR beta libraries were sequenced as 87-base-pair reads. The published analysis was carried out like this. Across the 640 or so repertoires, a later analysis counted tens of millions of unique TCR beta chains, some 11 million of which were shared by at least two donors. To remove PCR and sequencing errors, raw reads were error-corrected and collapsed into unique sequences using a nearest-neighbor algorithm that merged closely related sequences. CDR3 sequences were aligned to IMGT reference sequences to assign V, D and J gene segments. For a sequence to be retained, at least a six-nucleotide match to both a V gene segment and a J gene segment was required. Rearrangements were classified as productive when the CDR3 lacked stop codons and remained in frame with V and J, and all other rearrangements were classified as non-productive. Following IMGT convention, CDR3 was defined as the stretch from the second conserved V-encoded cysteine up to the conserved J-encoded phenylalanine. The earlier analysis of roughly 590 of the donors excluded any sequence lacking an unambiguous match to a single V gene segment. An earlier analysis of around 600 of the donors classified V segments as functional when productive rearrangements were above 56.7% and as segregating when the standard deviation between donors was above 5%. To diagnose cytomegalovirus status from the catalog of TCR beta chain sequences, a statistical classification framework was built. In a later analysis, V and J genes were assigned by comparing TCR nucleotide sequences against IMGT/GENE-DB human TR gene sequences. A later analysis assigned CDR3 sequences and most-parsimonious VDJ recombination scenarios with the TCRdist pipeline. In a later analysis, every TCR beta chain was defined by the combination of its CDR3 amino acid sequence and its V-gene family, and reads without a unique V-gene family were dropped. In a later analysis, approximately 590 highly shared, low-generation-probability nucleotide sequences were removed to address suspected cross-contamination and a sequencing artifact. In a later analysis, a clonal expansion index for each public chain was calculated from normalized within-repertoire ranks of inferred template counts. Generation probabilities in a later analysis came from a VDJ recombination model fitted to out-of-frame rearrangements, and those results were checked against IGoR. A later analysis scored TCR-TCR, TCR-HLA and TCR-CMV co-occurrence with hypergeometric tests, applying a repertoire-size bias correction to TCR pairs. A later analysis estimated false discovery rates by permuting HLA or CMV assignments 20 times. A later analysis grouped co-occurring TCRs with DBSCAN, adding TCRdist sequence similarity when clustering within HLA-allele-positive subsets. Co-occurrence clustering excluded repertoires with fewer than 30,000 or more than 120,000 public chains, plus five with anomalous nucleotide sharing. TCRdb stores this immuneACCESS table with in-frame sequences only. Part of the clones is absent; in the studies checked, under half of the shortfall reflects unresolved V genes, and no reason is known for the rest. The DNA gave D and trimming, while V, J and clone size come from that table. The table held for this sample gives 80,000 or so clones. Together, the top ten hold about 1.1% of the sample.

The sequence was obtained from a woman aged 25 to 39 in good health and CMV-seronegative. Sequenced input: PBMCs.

The nucleotide sequence reads TGTGCCAGCAGTGAAGCGGCAGGGGGCGGCTGGGACACTGAAGCTTTCTTT. It encodes CASSEAAGGGWDTEAFF. The rearranged segments are TRBV6-1 and TRBJ1-1, and TRBD1 matches 8 of the central bases. Its CDR3 holds 17 amino acids, cysteine through phenylalanine. Kept here is only the CDR3 DNA, which spans 51 bases and is read in frame from base 1. According to the germline V gene, CDR1 reads MNHNS and CDR2 reads SASEGT. V lost 0 bases and J lost 3 bases, and the count of bases not matched to a germline gene is 9.